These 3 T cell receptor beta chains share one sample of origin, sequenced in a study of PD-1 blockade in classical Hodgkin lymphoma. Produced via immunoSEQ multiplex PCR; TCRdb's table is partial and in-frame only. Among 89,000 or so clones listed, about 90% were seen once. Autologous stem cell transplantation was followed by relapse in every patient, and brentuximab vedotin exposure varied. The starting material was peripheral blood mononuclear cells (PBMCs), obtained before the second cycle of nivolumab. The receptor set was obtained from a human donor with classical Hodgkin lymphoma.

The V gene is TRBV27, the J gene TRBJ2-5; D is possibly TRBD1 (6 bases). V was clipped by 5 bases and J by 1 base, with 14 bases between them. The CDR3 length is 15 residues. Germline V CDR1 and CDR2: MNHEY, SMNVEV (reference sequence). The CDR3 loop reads CASSTSTGPQETQYF. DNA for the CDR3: TGTGCCAGCAGTACCTCAACAGGGCCCCAAGAGACCCAGTACTTC.

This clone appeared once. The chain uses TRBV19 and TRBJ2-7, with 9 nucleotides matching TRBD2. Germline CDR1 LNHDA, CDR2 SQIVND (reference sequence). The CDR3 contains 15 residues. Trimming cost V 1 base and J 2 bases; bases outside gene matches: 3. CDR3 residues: CASSIGGRVTYEQYF. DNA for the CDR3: TGTGCCAGTAGTATAGGCGGGAGGGTAACCTACGAGCAGTACTTC. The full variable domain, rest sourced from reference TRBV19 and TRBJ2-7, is DGGITQSPKYLFRKEGQNVTLSCEQNLNHDAMYWYRQDPGQGLRLIYYSQIVNDFQKGDIAEGYSVSREKKESFPLTVTSAQKNPTAFYLCASSIGGRVTYEQYFGPGTRLTVT.

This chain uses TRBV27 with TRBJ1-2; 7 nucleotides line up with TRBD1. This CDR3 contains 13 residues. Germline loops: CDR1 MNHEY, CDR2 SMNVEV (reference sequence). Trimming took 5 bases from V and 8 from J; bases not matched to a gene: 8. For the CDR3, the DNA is TGTGCCAGCAGTCCAAGGGGACAGTGGGGCTACACCTTC. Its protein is CASSPRGQWGYTF.